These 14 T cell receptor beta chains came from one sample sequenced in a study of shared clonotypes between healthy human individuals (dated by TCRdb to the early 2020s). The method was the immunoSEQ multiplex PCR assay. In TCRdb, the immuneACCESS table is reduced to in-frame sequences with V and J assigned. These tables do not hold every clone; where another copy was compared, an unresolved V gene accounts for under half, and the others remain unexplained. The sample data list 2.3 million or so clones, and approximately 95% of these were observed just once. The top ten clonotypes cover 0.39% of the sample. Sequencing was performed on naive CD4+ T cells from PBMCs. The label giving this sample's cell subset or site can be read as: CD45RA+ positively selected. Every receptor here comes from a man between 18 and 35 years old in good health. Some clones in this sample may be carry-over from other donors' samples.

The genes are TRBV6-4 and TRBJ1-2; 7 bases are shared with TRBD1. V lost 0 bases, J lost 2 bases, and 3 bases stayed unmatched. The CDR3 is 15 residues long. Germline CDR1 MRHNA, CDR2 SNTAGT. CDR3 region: CASSDSAGGNYGYTF. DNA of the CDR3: TGTGCCAGCAGTGACTCGGCAGGGGGGAACTATGGCTACACCTTC.

For the CDR3, the DNA is TGCGCCAGCAGCCTAAGGACAGGGACGAACTATGGCTACACCTTC. Protein: CASSLRTGTNYGYTF. V gene TRBV5-1 combines with J gene TRBJ1-2; 8 bases match TRBD1. The CDR3 has 15 residues. The V gene end was trimmed by 4 bases and the J gene end by 2 bases; junction bases not matched to a gene: 7. The V gene's germline CDR1 is SGHRS and CDR2 YFSETQ.

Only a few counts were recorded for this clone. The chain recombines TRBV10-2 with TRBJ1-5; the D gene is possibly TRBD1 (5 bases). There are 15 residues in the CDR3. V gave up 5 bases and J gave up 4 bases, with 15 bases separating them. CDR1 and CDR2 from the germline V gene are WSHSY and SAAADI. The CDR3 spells CASSLPAGRNQPQHF. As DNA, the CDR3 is TGCGCCAGCAGTCTCCCGGCAGGGAGAAATCAGCCCCAGCATTTT.

CDR3: CASSWTSGTQYF. The CDR3 DNA follows: TGTGCCAGCAGTTGGACTAGTGGAACGCAGTATTTT. V gene TRBV28 combines with J gene TRBJ2-3; TRBD2 agrees at 7 bases. Germline V gives CDR1 MDHEN, CDR2 SYDVKM. The CDR3 covers 12 residues. V dropped 4 bases and J dropped 9; count of bases not matched to a gene: 4.

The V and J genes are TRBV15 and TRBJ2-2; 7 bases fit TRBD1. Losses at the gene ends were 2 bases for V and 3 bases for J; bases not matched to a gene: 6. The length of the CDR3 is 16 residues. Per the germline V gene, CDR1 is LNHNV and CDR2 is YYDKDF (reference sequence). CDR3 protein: CATSRYRGPDTGELFF. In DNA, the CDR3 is TGTGCCACCAGCAGATACAGGGGTCCGGACACCGGGGAGCTGTTTTTT.

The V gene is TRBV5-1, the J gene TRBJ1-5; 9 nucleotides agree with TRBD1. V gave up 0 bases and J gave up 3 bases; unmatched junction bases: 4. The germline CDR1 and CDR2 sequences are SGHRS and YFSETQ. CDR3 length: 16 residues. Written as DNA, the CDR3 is TGCGCCAGCAGCTTGGCGACAGGGGGGTTCAATCAGCCCCAGCATTTT. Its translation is CASSLATGGFNQPQHF.

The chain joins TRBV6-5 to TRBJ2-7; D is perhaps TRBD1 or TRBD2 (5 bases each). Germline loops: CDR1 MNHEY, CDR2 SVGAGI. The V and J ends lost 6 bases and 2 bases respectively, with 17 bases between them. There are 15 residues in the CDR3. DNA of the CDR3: TGTGCCAGCAGGGACCCCGGGACCGCCACCTACGAGCAGTACTTC. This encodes CASRDPGTATYEQYF.

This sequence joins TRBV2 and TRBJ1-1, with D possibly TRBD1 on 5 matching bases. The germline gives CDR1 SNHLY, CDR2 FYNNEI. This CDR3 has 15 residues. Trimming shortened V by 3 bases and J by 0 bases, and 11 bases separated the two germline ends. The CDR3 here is CASSDGAVMNTEAFF. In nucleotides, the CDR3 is TGTGCCAGCAGTGATGGGGCAGTCATGAACACTGAAGCTTTCTTT.

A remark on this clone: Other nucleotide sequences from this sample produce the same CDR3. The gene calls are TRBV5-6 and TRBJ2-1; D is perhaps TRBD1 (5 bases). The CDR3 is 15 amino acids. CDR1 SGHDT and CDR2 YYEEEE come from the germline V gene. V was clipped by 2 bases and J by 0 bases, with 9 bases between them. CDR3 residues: CASSFDRVSYNEQFF. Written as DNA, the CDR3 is TGTGCCAGCAGCTTTGACAGAGTCTCCTACAATGAGCAGTTCTTC.

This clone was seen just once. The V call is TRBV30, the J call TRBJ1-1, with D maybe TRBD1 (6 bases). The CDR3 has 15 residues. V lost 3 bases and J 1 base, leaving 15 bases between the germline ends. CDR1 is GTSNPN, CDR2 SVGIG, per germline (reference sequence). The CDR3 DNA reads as TGTGCCTGGAGCGGGGGCCCGGCCCCGAACACTGAAGCTTTCTTT. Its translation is CAWSGGPAPNTEAFF.

The CDR3 DNA reads TGCGCCAGCAGCCCCTCGCGGAGGGCTGAGCAGTTCTTC. Its protein product is CASSPSRRAEQFF. The chain employs TRBV4-3 and TRBJ2-1; possibly TRBD2 for D (6 bases). Between the trimmed V and J ends, which lost 4 bases and 9 bases, there was a span of 13 bases. This CDR3 is 13 amino acids long. CDR1 is LGHNA, CDR2 YSLEER, per germline.

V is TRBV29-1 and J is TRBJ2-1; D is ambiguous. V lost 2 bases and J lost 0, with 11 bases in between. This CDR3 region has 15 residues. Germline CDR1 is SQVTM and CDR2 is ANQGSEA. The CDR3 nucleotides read TGCAGCGTTGAATACCGGCGGTCCTCCTACAATGAGCAGTTCTTC. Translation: CSVEYRRSSYNEQFF.

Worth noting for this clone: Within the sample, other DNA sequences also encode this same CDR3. The CDR3 DNA reads TGTGCCAGCAGCCCGAGGACAGGGGGCACAGATACGCAGTATTTT. Its protein is CASSPRTGGTDTQYF. The chain combines TRBV9 with TRBJ2-3; 9 bases match TRBD1. V lost 4 bases and J lost 1; bases outside the gene matches: 4. This CDR3 has 15 residues. Germline CDR1 reads SGDLS; CDR2 reads YYNGEE.

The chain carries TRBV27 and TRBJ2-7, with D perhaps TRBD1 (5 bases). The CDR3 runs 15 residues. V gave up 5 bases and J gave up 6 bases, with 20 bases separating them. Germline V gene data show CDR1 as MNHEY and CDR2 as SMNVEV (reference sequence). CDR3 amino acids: CASSPSSQVFPEQYF. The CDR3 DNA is TGTGCCAGCAGTCCCTCTTCACAGGTCTTTCCCGAGCAGTACTTC.